This T cell receptor (beta chain) was captured by sequencing in a study of tumor and adjacent non-tumor tissue in lung cancer. Overall study results and limits: In normal lung, the top 100 clones were significantly more dominant than in tumor.

The library came from three nested PCR rounds adapted from ARM-PCR protocols. Each CDR3 protein gets one entry after TCRdb re-called the multiplex PCR reads with MiXCR. The sample gives some 90,000 distinct CDR3 sequences, around two thirds of which show up once; around 14% is in the top ten. Details on this clonotype: Its antigen is not identified.

No cell sorting was done before RNA was extracted from the tissue. Sequenced: lung tumor tissue. The TCR sequence derives from an older man with non-small cell lung cancer.

CDR3 DNA: TGTGCTAACAGCTCGGGGGGAACCTACGAGCAGTACTTC. Protein: CANSSGGTYEQYF. This chain connects TRBV11-3 to TRBJ2-7; 7 bases line up with TRBD2. Germline V CDR1 and CDR2: SGHNT, YENEEA. CDR3 size: 13 residues.